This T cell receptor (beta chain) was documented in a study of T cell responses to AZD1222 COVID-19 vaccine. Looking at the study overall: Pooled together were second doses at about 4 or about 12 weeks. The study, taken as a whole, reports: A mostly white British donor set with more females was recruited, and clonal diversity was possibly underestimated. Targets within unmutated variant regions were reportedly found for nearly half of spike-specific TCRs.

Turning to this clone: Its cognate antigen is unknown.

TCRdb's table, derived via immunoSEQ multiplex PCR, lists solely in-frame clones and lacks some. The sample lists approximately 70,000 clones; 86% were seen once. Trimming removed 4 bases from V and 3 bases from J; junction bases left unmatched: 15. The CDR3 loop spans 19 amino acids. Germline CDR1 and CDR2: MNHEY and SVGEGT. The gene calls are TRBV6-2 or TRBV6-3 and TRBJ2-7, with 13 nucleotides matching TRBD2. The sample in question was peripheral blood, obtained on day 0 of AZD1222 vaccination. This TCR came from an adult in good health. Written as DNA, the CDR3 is TGTGCCAGCAGTTCAGGGGGAACTAGCGGGAGGGCTGCGATCTACGAGCAGTACTTC. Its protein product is CASSSGGTSGRAAIYEQYF.